The present TCR beta chain was sequenced within a study of blood T cell repertoires in COVID-19. Profiling relied on immunoSEQ multiplex PCR, and the TCRdb table lists in-frame clones only, not all of them. The data contain 180,000 or so clones, around nine tenths of them singletons. The length of the CDR3 is 16 residues. From germline, CDR1 is ENHRY and CDR2 SYGVKD. V usage is TRBV10-3 and J usage is TRBJ2-3, with 9 bases that match TRBD1. The clonotype comes from a man in his 70s with acute or convalescent COVID-19. The sample was peripheral blood. CDR3 bases: TGTCCCACCCACCCGGTGGGGACAGGGAGCGCAGATACGCAGTATTTT. Protein: CPTHPVGTGSADTQYF.